Included here is one T cell receptor (beta chain) sequence, with context. This sample was included in a study of blood T cell repertoires in COVID-19. In the study overall: T cells, B-cell-depleted T cells, or PBMCs supplied cDNA or gDNA.

In the original analysis: Reference gene primer amplification gave nucleated cell count estimates. TCRdb keeps only in-frame clones here, not all; method: immunoSEQ multiplex PCR. Clonal size and the V and J genes are those of that table, whereas D and trimming came from the DNA. The profile covers some 210,000 clones, with about 83% appearing a single time and around 7.3% taken by the ten largest. Per the germline V gene, CDR1 is MDHEN and CDR2 is SYDVKM. The CDR3 runs 14 residues. Losses at the gene ends were 7 bases for V and 2 bases for J; bases not matched to a gene: 4. The origin of this receptor is a woman aged 50 to 60 with active or convalescent COVID-19. The chain uses TRBV28 and TRBJ2-7; 11 bases line up with TRBD1. The specimen was peripheral blood. The CDR3 region has the DNA TGTGCCAGCAATCCGGGACAGGGGGCCTACGAGCAGTACGTC. Its protein is CASNPGQGAYEQYV.